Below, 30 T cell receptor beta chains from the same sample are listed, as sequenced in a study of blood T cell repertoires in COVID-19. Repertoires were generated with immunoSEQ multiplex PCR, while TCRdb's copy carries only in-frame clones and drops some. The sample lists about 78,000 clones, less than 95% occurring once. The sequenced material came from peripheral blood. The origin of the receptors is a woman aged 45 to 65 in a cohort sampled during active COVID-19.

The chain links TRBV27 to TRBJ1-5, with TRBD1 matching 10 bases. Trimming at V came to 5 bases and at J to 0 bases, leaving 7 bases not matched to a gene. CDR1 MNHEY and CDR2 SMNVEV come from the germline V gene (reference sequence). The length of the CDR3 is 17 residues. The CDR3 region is CASSLRRTGGSNQPQHF. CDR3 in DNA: TGTGCCAGCAGTCTACGCCGGACAGGGGGTAGCAATCAGCCCCAGCATTTT.

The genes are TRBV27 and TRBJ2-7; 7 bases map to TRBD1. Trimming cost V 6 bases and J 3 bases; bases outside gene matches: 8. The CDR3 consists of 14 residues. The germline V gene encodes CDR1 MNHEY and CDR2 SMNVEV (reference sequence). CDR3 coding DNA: TGTGCCAGCAGCCTGACCGGGACAGACTACGAGCAGTACTTC. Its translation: CASSLTGTDYEQYF.

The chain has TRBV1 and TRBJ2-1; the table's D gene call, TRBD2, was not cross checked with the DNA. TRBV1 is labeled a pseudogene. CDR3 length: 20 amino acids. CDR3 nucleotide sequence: TGCACCAGCAGCCACCAACCGACAGCCATAGGGGACTACCAGGTCGATGAGCAGTTCTTC. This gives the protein CTSSHQPTAIGDYQVDEQFF.

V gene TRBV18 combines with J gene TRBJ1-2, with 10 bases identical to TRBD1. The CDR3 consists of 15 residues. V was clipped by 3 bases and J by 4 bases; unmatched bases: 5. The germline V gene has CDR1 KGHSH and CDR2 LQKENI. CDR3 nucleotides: TGTGCCAGCTCACCCGGGACAGGGGACCTCTATGGCTACACCTTC. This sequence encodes CASSPGTGDLYGYTF.

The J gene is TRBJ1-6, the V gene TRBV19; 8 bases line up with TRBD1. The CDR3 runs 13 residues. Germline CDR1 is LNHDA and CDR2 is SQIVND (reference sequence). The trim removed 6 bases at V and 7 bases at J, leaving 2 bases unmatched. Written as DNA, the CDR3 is TGTGCCAGTAGGGGACAGGTGAATTCACCCCTCCACTTT. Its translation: CASRGQVNSPLHF.

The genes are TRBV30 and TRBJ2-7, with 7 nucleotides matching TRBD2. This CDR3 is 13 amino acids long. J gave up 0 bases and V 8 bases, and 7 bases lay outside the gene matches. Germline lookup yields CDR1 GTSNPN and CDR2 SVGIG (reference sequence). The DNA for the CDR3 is TGTGCCAGATCTAGCGGTAGCTCCTACGAGCAGTACTTC. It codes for CARSSGSSYEQYF.

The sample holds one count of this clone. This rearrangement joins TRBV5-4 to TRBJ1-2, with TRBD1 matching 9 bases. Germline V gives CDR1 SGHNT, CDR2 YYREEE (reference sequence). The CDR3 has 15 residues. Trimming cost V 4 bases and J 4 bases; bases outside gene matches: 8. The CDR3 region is CASSLPRGQGYGYTF. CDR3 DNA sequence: TGTGCCAGCAGCCTTCCTCGGGGACAGGGCTATGGCTACACCTTC.

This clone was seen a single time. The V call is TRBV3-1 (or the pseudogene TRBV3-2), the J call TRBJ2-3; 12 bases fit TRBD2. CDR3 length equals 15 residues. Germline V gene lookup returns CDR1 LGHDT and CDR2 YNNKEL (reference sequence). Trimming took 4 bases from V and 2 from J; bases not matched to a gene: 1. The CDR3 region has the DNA TGTGCCAGCAGCCGGACTAGCGGGATCACAGATACGCAGTATTTT. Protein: CASSRTSGITDTQYF.

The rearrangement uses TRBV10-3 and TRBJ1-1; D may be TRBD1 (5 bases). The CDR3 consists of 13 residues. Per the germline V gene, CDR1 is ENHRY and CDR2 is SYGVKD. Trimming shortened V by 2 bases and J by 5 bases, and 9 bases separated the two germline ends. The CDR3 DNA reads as TGTGCCATCAGTGAGAGAAAGGGGACTGAAGCTTTCTTT. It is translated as CAISERKGTEAFF.

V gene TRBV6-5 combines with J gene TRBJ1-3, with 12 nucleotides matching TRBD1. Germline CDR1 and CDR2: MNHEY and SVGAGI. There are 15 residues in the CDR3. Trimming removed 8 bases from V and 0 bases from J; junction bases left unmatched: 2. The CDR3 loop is CASGGQGASGNTIYF. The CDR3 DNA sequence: TGTGCCAGCGGGGGACAGGGGGCCTCTGGAAACACCATATATTTT.

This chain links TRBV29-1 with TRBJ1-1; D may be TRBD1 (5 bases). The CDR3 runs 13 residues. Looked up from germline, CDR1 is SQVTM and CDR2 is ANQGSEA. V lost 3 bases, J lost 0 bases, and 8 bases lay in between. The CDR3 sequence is CSVDTGLNTEAFF. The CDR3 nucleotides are TGCAGCGTTGATACAGGACTGAACACTGAAGCTTTCTTT. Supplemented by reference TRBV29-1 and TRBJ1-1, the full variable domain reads SAVISQKPSRDICQRGTSLTIQCQVDSQVTMMFWYRQQPGQSLTLIATANQGSEATYESGFVIDKFPISRPNLTFSTLTVSNMSPEDSSIYLCSVDTGLNTEAFFGQGTRLTVV.

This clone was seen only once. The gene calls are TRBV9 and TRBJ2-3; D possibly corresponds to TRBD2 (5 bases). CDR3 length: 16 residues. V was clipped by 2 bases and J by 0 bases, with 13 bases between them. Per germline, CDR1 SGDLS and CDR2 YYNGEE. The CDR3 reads CASSVGSGSSTDTQYF. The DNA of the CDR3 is TGTGCCAGCAGCGTCGGAAGCGGTTCAAGCACAGATACGCAGTATTTT.

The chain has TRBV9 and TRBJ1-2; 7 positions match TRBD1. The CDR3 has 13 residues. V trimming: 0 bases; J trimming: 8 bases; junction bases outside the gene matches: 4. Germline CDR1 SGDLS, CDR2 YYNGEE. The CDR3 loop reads CASSVGPGGGYTF. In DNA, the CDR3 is TGTGCCAGCAGCGTAGGTCCAGGGGGAGGCTACACCTTC.

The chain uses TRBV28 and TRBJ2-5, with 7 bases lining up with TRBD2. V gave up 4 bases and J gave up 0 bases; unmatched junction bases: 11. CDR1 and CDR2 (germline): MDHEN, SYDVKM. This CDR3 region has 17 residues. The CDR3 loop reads CASSSPTGTTYQETQYF. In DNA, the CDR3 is TGTGCCAGCAGTTCCCCAACCGGGACTACCTACCAAGAGACCCAGTACTTC.

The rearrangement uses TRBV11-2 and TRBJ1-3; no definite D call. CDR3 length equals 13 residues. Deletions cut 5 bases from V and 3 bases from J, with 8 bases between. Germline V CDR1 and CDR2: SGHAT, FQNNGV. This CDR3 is CASSPGGGNTIYF. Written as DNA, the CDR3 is TGTGCCAGCAGCCCAGGAGGTGGAAACACCATATATTTT.

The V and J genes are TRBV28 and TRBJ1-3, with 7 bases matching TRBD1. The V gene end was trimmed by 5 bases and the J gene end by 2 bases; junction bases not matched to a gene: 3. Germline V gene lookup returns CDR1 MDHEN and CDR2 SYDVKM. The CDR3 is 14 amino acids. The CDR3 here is CASSPTGPGNTIYF. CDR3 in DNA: TGTGCCAGCAGTCCGACAGGGCCTGGAAACACCATATATTTT.

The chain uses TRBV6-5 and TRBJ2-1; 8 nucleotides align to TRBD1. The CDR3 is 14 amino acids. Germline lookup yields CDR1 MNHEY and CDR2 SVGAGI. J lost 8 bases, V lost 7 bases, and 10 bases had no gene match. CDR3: CASIVLQGGYEQFF. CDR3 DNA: TGTGCCAGCATTGTCCTACAGGGGGGTTATGAGCAGTTCTTC.

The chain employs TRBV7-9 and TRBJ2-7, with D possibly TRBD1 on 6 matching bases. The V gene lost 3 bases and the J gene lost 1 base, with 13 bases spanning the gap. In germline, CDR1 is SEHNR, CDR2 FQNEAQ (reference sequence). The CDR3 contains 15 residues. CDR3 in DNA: TGTGCCAGCAGCTTTTCAGGGGCCAAGTCCTACGAGCAGTACTTC. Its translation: CASSFSGAKSYEQYF.

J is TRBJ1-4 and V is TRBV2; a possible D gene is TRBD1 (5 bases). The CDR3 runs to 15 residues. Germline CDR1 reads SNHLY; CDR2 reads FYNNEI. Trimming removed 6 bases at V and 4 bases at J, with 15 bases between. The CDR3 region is CASSAIQGLNEKLFF. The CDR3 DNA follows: TGTGCCAGCAGCGCAATTCAGGGTCTTAATGAAAAACTGTTTTTT.

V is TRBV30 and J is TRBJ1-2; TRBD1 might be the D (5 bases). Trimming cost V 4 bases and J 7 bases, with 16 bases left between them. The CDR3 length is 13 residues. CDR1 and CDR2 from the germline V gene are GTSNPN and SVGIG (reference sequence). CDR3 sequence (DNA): TGTGCCTGGACCCTCACAGGTTATGGTGGCTACACCTTC. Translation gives CAWTLTGYGGYTF.

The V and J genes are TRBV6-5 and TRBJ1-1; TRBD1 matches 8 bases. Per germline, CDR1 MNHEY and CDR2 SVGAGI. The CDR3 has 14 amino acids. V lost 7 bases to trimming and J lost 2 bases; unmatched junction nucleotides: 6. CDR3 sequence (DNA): TGTGCCAGCAAGTCCGGACAGGGAAACACTGAAGCTTTCTTT. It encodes CASKSGQGNTEAFF.

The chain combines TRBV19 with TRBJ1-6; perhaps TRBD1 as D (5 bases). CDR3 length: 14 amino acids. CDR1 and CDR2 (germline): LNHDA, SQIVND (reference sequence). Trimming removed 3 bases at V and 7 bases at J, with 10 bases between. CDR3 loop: CASSILTENSPLHF. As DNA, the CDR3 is TGTGCCAGTAGTATTCTGACAGAGAATTCACCCCTCCACTTT.

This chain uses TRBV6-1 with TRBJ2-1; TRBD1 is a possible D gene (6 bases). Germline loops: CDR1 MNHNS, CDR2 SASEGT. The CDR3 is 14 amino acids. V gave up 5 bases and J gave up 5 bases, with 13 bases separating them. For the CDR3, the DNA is TGTGCCAGCAGTTCCCGGGACATCGACAATGAGCAGTTCTTC. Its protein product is CASSSRDIDNEQFF.

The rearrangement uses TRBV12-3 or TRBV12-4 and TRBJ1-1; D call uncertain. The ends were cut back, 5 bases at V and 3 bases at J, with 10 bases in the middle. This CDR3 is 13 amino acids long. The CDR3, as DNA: TGTGCCAGCAGTGGCTTTGAATACACTGAAGCTTTCTTT. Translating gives CASSGFEYTEAFF.

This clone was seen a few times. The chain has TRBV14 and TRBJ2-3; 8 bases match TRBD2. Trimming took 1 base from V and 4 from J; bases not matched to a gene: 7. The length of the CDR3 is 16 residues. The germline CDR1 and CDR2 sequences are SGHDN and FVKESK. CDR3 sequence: CASSQGSGLAPDTQYF. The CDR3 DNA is TGTGCCAGCAGCCAAGGAAGTGGACTAGCACCAGATACGCAGTATTTT.

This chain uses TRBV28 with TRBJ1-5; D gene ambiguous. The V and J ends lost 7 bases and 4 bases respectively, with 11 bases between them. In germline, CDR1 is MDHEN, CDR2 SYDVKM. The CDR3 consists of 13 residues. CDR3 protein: CASKISVNQPQHF. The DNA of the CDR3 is TGTGCCAGCAAGATATCAGTAAATCAGCCCCAGCATTTT.

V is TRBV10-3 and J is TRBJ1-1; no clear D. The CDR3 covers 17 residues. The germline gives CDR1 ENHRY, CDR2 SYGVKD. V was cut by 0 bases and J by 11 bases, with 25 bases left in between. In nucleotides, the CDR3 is TGTGCCATCAGTGAGTCGAGCAGTCAGGTGACCCTGAAATCTGCTTTCTTT. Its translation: CAISESSSQVTLKSAFF.

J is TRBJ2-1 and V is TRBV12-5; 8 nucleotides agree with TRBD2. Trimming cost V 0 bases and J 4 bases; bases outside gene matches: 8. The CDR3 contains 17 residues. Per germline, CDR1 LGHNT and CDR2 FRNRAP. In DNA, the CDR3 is TGTGCTAGTGGTTTGGTGTTGGGGCGGGAGGCTTACAATGAGCAGTTCTTC. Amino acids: CASGLVLGREAYNEQFF.

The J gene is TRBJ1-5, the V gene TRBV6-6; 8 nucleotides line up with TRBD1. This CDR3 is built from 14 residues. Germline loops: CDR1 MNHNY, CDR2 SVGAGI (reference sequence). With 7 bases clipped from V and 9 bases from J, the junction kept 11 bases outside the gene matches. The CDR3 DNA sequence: TGTGCCAGCAAGACAGGGGATGTCGTGAGGCCCCAGCATTTT. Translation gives CASKTGDVVRPQHF.

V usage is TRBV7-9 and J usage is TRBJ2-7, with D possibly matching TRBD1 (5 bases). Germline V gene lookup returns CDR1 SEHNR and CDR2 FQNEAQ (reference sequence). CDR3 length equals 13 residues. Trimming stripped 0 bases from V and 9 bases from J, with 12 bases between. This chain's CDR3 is CASSLALVQGQYF. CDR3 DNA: TGTGCCAGCAGCTTAGCATTGGTCCAGGGGCAGTACTTC.